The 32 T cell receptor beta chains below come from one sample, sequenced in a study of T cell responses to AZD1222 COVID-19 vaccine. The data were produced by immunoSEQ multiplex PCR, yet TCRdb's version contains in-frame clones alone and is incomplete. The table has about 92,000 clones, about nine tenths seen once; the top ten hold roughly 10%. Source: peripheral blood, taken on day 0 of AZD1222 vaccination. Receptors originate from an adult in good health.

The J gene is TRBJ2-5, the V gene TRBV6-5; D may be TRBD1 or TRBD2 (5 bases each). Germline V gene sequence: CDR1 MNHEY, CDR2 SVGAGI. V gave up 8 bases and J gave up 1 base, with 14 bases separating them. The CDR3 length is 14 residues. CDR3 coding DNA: TGTGCCAGCGGGGGAATAGGACCCCAAGAGACCCAGTACTTC. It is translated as CASGGIGPQETQYF.

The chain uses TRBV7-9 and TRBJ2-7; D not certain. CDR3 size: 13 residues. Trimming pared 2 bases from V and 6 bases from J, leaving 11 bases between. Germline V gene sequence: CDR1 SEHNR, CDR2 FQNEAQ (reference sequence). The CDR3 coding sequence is TGTGCCAGCAGCTTACGTGAAGCCTTCGAGCAGTACTTC. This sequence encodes CASSLREAFEQYF.

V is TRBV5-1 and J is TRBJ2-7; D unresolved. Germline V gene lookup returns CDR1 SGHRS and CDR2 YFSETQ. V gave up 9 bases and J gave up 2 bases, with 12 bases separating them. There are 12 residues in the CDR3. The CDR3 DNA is TGCGCCATAGGGCCCACCCCCTACGAGCAGTACTTC. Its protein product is CAIGPTPYEQYF.

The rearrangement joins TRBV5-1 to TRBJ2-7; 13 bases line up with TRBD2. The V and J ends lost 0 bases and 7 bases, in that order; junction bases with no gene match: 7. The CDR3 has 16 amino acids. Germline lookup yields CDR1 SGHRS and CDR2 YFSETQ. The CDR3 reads CASSLAGLAGAGEQYF. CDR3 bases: TGCGCCAGCAGCTTGGCCGGACTAGCGGGGGCCGGTGAGCAGTACTTC.

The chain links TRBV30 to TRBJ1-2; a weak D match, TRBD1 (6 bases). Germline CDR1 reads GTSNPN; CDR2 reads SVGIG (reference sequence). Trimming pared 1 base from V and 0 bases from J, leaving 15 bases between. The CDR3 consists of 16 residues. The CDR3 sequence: CAWSAALAGANYGYTF. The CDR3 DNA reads TGTGCCTGGAGTGCCGCATTGGCAGGGGCTAACTATGGCTACACCTTC.

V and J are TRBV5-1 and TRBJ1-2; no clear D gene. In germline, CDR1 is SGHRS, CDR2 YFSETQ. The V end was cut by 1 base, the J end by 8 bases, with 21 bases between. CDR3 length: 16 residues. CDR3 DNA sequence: TGCGCCAGCAGCTTGTACGGTACGGTGGCCTCTTCGGGCTACACCTTC. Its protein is CASSLYGTVASSGYTF. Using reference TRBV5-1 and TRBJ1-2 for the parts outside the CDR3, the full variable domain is KAGVTQTPRYLIKTRGQQVTLSCSPISGHRSVSWYQQTPGQGLQFLFEYFSETQRNKGNFPGRFSGRQFSNSRSEMNVSTLELGDSALYLCASSLYGTVASSGYTFGSGTRLTVV.

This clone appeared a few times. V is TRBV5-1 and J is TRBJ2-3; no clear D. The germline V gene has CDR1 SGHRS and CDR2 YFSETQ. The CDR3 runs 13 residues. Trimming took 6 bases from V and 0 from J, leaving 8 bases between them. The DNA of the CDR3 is TGCGCCAGCAAGGTATCTAGCACAGATACGCAGTATTTT. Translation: CASKVSSTDTQYF.

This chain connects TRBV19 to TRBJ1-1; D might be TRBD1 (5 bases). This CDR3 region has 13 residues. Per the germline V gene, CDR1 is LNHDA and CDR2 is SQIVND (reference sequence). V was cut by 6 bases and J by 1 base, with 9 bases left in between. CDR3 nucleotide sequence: TGTGCCAGTAGAAATACAGGGAACACTGAAGCTTTCTTT. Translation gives CASRNTGNTEAFF.

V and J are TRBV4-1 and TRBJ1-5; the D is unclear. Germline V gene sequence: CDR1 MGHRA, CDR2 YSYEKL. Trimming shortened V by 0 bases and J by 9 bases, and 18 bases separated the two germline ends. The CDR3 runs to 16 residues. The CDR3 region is CASSQDRTVRNPPQHF. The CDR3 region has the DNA TGCGCCAGCAGCCAAGATCGTACAGTACGGAACCCGCCCCAGCATTTT.

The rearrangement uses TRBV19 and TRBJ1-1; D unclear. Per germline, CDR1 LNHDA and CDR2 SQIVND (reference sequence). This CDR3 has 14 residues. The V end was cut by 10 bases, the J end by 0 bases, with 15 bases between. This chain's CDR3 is CATTRAGVNTEAFF. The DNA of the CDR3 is TGTGCCACCACTCGCGCCGGGGTGAACACTGAAGCTTTCTTT.

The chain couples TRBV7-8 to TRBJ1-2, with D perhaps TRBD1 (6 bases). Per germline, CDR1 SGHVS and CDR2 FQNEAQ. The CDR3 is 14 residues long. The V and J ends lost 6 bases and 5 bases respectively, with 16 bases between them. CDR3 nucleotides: TGTGCCAGCAGTCGTACAGGGATATGGTATGGCTACACCTTC. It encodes CASSRTGIWYGYTF.

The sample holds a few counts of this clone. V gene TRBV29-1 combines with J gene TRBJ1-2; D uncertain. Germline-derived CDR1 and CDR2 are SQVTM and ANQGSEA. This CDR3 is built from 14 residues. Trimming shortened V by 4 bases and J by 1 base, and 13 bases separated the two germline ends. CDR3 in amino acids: CSVGSSSGNYGYTF. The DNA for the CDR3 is TGCAGCGTTGGCTCGTCATCGGGTAACTATGGCTACACCTTC.

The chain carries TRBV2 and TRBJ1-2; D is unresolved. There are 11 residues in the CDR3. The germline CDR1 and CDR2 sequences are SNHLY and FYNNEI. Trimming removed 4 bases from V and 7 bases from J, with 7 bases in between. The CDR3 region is CASSVQAGYTF. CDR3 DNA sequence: TGTGCCAGCAGTGTGCAGGCTGGCTACACCTTC.

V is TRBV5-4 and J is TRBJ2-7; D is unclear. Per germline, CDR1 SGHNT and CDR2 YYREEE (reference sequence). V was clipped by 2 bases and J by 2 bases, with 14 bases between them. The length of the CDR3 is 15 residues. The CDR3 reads CASSFARSPTYEQYF. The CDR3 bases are TGTGCCAGCAGCTTTGCTAGAAGCCCTACCTACGAGCAGTACTTC.

The DNA of the CDR3 is TGCGCCAGCAGCACCTTTGGGGATAGAAGTTCACCCCTCCACTTT. It is translated as CASSTFGDRSSPLHF. This chain joins TRBV5-1 and TRBJ1-6, with D hard to call. Germline V CDR1 and CDR2: SGHRS, YFSETQ. This CDR3 is 15 amino acids long. The V end lost 4 bases, the J end lost 9 bases, and 17 bases lay between the germline ends. Full variable domain (remainder filled in from reference TRBV5-1 and TRBJ1-6): KAGVTQTPRYLIKTRGQQVTLSCSPISGHRSVSWYQQTPGQGLQFLFEYFSETQRNKGNFPGRFSGRQFSNSRSEMNVSTLELGDSALYLCASSTFGDRSSPLHFGNGTRLTVT.

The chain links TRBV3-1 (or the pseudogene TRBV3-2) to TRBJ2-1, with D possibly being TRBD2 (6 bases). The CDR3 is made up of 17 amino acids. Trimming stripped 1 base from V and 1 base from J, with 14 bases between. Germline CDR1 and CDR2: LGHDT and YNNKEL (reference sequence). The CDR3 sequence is CASSQGRGSSSYNEQFF. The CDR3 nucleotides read TGTGCCAGCAGCCAAGGTCGGGGGAGTAGTTCCTACAATGAGCAGTTCTTC.

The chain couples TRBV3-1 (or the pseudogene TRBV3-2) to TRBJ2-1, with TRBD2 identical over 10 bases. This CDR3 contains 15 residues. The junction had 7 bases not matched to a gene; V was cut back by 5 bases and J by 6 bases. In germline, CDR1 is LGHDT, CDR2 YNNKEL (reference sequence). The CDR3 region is CASSRTSGKPNEQFF. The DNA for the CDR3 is TGTGCCAGCAGCAGAACTAGCGGGAAACCCAATGAGCAGTTCTTC.

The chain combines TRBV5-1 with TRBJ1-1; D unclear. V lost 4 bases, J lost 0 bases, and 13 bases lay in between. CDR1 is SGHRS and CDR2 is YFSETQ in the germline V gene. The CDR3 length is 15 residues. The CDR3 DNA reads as TGCGCCAGCAGCCCGGTCGGCAACCTGAACACTGAAGCTTTCTTT. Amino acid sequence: CASSPVGNLNTEAFF.

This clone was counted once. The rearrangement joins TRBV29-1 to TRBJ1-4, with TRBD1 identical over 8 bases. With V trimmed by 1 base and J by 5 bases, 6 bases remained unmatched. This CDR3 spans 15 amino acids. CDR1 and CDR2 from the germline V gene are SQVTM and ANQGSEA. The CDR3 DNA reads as TGCAGCGTTGAAGTAGCGCAGGGGGCGAATGAAAAACTGTTTTTT. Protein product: CSVEVAQGANEKLFF.

The CDR3 here is CAWSLVAGAYNEQFF. The CDR3 DNA is TGTGCCTGGAGTTTGGTAGCGGGGGCCTACAATGAGCAGTTCTTC. The genes are TRBV30 and TRBJ2-1, with 9 bases fitting TRBD2. Germline values: CDR1 GTSNPN, CDR2 SVGIG (reference sequence). V shed 2 bases, J shed 2 bases, and the junction held 4 bases outside the gene matches. This CDR3 region has 15 residues.

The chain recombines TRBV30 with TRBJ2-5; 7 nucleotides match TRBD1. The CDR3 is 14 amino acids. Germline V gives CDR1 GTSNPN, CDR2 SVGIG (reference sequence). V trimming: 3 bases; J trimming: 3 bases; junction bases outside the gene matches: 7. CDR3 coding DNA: TGTGCCTGGAGCAAGGGGGCCGCTGAAGAGACCCAGTACTTC. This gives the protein CAWSKGAAEETQYF.

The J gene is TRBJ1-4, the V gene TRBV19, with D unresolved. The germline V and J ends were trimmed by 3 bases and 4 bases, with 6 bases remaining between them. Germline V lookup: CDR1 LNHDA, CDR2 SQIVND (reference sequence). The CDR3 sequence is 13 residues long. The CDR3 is CASSMGSNEKLFF. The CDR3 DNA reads TGTGCCAGTAGTATGGGCAGTAATGAAAAACTGTTTTTT.

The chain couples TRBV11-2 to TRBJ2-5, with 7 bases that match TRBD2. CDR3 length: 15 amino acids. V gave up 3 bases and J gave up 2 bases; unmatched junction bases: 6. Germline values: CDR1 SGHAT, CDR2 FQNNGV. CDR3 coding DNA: TGTGCCAGCAGCTTGGATGCGGGGGTACAAGAGACCCAGTACTTC. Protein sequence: CASSLDAGVQETQYF.

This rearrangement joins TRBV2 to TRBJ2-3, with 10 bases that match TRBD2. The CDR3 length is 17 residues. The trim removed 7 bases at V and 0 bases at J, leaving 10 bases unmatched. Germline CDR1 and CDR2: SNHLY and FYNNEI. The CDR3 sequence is CASIRLAGELSTDTQYF. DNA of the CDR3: TGTGCCAGCATAAGGCTAGCGGGGGAACTAAGCACAGATACGCAGTATTTT.

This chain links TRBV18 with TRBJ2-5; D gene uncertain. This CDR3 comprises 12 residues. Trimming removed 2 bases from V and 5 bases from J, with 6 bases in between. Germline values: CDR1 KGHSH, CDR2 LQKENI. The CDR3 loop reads CASSPSRETQYF. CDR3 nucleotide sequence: TGTGCCAGCTCACCATCCCGGGAGACCCAGTACTTC.

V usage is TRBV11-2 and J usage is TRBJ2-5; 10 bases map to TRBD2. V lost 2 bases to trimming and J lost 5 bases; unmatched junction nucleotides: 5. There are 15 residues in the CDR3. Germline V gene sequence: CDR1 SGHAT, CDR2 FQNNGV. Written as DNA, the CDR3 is TGTGCCAGCAGCTTAAGCGGGGGGGCGAGGGAGACCCAGTACTTC. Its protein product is CASSLSGGARETQYF.

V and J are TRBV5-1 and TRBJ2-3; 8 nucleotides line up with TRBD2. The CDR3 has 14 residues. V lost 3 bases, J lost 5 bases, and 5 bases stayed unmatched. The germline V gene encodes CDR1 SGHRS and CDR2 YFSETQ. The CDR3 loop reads CASSSGGVGDTQYF. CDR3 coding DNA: TGCGCCAGCAGCTCCGGGGGGGTAGGAGATACGCAGTATTTT.

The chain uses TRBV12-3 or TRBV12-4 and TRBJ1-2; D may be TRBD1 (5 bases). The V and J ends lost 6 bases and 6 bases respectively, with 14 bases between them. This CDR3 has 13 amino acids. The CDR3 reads CASSLFQGHGYTF. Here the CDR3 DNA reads TGTGCCAGCAGCCTATTCCAGGGTCATGGCTACACCTTC.

The CDR3 here is CASIPGLVNYGYTF. CDR3 nucleotides: TGTGCCAGCATCCCTGGACTTGTTAACTATGGCTACACCTTC. The genes are TRBV28 and TRBJ1-2, with D uncertain. Germline assignment: CDR1 MDHEN and CDR2 SYDVKM. CDR3 length: 14 residues. V was shortened by 7 bases and J by 1 base, with 13 bases between the two germline ends.

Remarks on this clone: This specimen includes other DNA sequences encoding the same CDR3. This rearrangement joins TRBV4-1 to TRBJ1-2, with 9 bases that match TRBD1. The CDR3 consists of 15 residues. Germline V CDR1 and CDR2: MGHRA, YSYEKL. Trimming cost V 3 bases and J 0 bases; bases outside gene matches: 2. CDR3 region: CASSQGQGANYGYTF. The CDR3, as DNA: TGCGCCAGCAGCCAGGGACAGGGAGCTAACTATGGCTACACCTTC.

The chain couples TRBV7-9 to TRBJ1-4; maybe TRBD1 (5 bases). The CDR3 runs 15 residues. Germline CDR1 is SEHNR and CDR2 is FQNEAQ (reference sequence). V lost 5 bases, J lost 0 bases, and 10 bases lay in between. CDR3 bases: TGTGCCAGCAGCCTACAGGCTGCAACTAATGAAAAACTGTTTTTT. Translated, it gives CASSLQAATNEKLFF.

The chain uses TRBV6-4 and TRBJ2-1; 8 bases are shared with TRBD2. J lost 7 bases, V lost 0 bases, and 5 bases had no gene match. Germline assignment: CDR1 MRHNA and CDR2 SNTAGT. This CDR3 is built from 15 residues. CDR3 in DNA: TGTGCCAGCAGTGACTCGAGCGGGAGCCGGAATGAGCAGTTCTTC. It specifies CASSDSSGSRNEQFF.